This TCR beta chain originates from a study of blood T cell repertoires in COVID-19. As for the study in general: Collection of acute and convalescent COVID-19 samples took place in the United States, Italy and Spain.

It was during active infection that Seattle patients were enrolled and then longitudinally followed. V lost 2 bases and J 8 bases, leaving 11 bases between the germline ends. The CDR3 runs to 13 residues. Germline V gene lookup returns CDR1 SGHDT and CDR2 YYEEEE. The data were produced by immunoSEQ multiplex PCR, yet TCRdb's version contains in-frame clones alone and is incomplete. The sample holds roughly 410,000 clones, more than 70% seen once. The J gene is TRBJ2-4, the V gene TRBV5-6; TRBD1 might be the D (5 bases). The sequenced sample consisted of peripheral blood. The receptor was isolated from a woman in her sixties with COVID-19, enrolled during active disease. CDR3 sequence reads: CASSLVGDHIQYF. Here the CDR3 DNA reads TGTGCCAGCAGCTTAGTAGGGGATCACATTCAGTACTTC. Looking up the rest from reference TRBV5-6 and TRBJ2-4 gives the full variable domain: DAGVTQSPTHLIKTRGQQVTLRCSPKSGHDTVSWYQQALGQGPQFIFQYYEEEERQRGNFPDRFSGHQFPNYSSELNVNALLLGDSALYLCASSLVGDHIQYFGAGTRLSVL.